What follows is one TCR beta chain and its context. The source of the sample is a study of blood T cell repertoires in COVID-19. V was clipped by 0 bases and J by 8 bases, with 16 bases between them. This CDR3 comprises 15 residues. The germline gives CDR1 LNHNV, CDR2 YYDKDF (reference sequence). Original handling: The authors estimated nucleated cell counts from reference gene primer amplification. Generated by immunoSEQ multiplex PCR, the TCRdb table keeps only in-frame clones and is missing some. V and J calls and clone size are as listed in that table; D and trimming were resolved from the DNA. Among roughly 100,000 clones, 75% to 90% were seen once, and the ten largest hold 1.5% to 2%.

Sequenced material: peripheral blood. The clonotype originates from a man older than 75 with acute or convalescent COVID-19. J is TRBJ1-2 and V is TRBV15, with D perhaps matching TRBD1 (5 bases). CDR3 protein: CATSREAGSLGGYTF. For the CDR3, the DNA is TGTGCCACCAGCAGAGAAGCAGGGTCCCTAGGAGGCTACACCTTC. The full variable domain, with the rest looked up from reference TRBV15 and TRBJ1-2, is DAMVIQNPRYQVTQFGKPVTLSCSQTLNHNVMYWYQQKSSQAPKLLFHYYDKDFNNEADTPDNFQSRRPNTSFCFLDIRSPGLGDTAMYLCATSREAGSLGGYTFGSGTRLTVV.